This T cell receptor (beta chain) was profiled in a study of blood T cell repertoires in COVID-19. On the study more broadly: The study drew acute and convalescent COVID-19 samples from the United States, Italy and Spain. PBMCs, B-cell-depleted T cells, or T cells provided the cDNA or gDNA that made up the material.

The CDR3 consists of 17 residues. J was trimmed by 0 bases and V by 1 base; bases with no gene match: 6. CDR1 and CDR2 from the germline V gene are SGHTA and FQGTGA. In the authors' methods: Estimated nucleated cell counts came from reference gene primer amplification. Method: immunoSEQ multiplex PCR; TCRdb's copy keeps in-frame clones and lacks some. V, J and clone size reflect that table, while D and trimming were determined from the DNA. The data show 200,000 to 300,000 clones, approximately 80% seen once. The V call is TRBV7-3, the J call TRBJ1-1; 9 positions match TRBD1. This clonotype originated in a woman aged 55-70 years with active or convalescent COVID-19. The sequenced material came from peripheral blood. The CDR3 sequence is CASSLKGTGSMNTEAFF. The CDR3 DNA follows: TGTGCCAGCAGCTTAAAAGGGACAGGGAGTATGAACACTGAAGCTTTCTTT.